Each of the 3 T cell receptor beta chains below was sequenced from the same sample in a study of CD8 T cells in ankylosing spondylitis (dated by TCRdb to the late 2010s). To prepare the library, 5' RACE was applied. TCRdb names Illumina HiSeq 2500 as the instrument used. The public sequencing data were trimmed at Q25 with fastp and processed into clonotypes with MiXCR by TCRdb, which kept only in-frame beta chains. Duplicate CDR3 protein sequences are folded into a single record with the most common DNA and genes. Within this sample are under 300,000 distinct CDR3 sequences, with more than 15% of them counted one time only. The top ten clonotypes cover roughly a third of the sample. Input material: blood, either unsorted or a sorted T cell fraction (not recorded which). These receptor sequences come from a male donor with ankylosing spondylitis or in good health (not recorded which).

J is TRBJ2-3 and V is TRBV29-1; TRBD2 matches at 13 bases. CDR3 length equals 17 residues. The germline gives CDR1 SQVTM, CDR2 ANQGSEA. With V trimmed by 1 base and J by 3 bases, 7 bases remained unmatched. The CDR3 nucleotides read TGCAGCGTTGAAGTAGGGGGACTAGCGGGGCCAACAGATACGCAGTATTTT. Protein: CSVEVGGLAGPTDTQYF.

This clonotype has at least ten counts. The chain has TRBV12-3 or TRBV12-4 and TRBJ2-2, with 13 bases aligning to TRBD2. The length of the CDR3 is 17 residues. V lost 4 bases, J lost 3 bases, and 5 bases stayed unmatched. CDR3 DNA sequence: TGTGCCAGCAGTTCCCGGACTAGCGGGAGTCACACCGGGGAGCTGTTTTTT. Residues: CASSSRTSGSHTGELFF.

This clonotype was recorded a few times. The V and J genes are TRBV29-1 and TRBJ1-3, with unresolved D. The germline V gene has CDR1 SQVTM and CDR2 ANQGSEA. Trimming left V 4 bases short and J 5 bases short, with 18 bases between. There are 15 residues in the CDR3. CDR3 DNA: TGCAGCGTTGTTCTCGGGCCAGCCGGTCGAAACACCATATATTTT. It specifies CSVVLGPAGRNTIYF.